This entry lists 28 T cell receptor beta chains sequenced from one sample in a study of T cell repertoires in cytomegalovirus infection. TCRdb used MiXCR to reprocess the reads, holding one entry per CDR3 protein. This sample has roughly 220,000 distinct CDR3 sequences, with around 40% found just once. Which antigens these TCRs recognize remains unknown. The material sequenced was CD8+ T cells from cultured PBMCs, taken from culture after CMV antigen stimulation. Every receptor here comes from a human donor in good health (CMV status not recorded). Some clones in this sample may be carry-over from other donors' samples.

This clonotype occurred a few times. The rearrangement links TRBV10-3 to TRBJ2-5; D call uncertain. The CDR3 is 13 amino acids. CDR1 ENHRY and CDR2 SYGVKD come from the germline V gene. V was clipped by 0 bases and J by 4 bases, with 6 bases between them. Here the CDR3 reads CAISESGSETQYF. The CDR3 bases are TGTGCCATCAGTGAGTCCGGGTCAGAGACCCAGTACTTC.

As concerns this clonotype: A junction boundary mismatches the germline segment, possibly from a read error. The genes are TRBV11-2 and TRBJ2-3, with D possibly matching TRBD2 (5 bases). The CDR3 has 13 amino acids. The germline V gene has CDR1 SGHAT and CDR2 FQNNGV. CDR3 nucleotide sequence: TGTGCCAGCAGCTTAGGAAGCCTAGCCCCCGTCCATTTT. This gives the protein CASSLGSLAPVHF.

This clonotype was found many times. The rearrangement joins TRBV4-1 to TRBJ2-1; TRBD2 matches at 9 bases. Germline V gene data show CDR1 as MGHRA and CDR2 as YSYEKL. The trim removed 0 bases at V and 9 bases at J, leaving 12 bases unmatched. The CDR3 extends over 17 amino acids. Written as DNA, the CDR3 is TGCGCCAGCAGCCAAGATTCCTTTAGCGGGAGATTGGCTGAGCAGTTCTTC. Translating it yields CASSQDSFSGRLAEQFF.

This clonotype was counted between two and nine times. The chain couples TRBV28 to TRBJ1-2, with 11 bases aligning to TRBD1. CDR1 and CDR2 (germline): MDHEN, SYDVKM. The J segment lost 4 bases and the V segment lost 5 bases, leaving 18 bases of the junction unmatched. This CDR3 is built from 19 residues. The CDR3 is CASSTPGGTGGSGGYGYTF. The CDR3, as DNA: TGTGCCAGCAGTACACCCGGCGGGACAGGGGGGTCCGGGGGCTATGGCTACACCTTC.

In the case of this clonotype: Since the CDR3 does not end with the conserved phenylalanine or tryptophan, this likely comes from a read error. The chain combines TRBV15 with TRBJ2-1; D gene ambiguous. Trimming took 3 bases from V and 10 from J, leaving 13 bases between them. The CDR3 has 13 amino acids. Germline CDR1 LNHNV, CDR2 YYDKDF (reference sequence). In DNA form, the CDR3 reads TGTGCCACCAGCAGGCCACTAAGGAAGGAGCAGTTCGTC. As protein: CATSRPLRKEQFV.

The chain employs TRBV28 and TRBJ2-1; TRBD2 matches 10 bases. Germline V CDR1 and CDR2: MDHEN, SYDVKM. This CDR3 spans 14 amino acids. J lost 5 bases, V lost 5 bases, and 3 bases had no gene match. The CDR3 loop reads CASSLTSGNNEQFF. The DNA for the CDR3 is TGTGCCAGCAGTCTAACTAGCGGGAACAATGAGCAGTTCTTC.

V and J are TRBV7-9 and TRBJ2-1, with TRBD2 matching 9 bases. J gave up 4 bases and V 10 bases, and 11 bases lay outside the gene matches. The CDR3 loop spans 15 amino acids. The germline gives CDR1 SEHNR, CDR2 FQNEAQ (reference sequence). The CDR3 DNA reads as TGTGCCACCCCAGTTCCTAGCGGGGCTTACAATGAGCAGTTCTTC. This encodes CATPVPSGAYNEQFF.

This clonotype was recorded a few times. The chain recombines TRBV12-3 or TRBV12-4 with TRBJ1-1, with D perhaps TRBD1 (6 bases). V was trimmed by 5 bases and J by 4 bases, leaving 14 bases between them. The CDR3 extends over 14 amino acids. CDR3 DNA sequence: TGTGCCAGCAGTACCTTACAGGGATTCACTGAAGCTTTCTTT. It encodes CASSTLQGFTEAFF.

A remark on this clonotype: With a much larger clone just one base away, this may be a read error. The chain has TRBV7-2 and TRBJ2-1, with 7 bases lining up with TRBD2. CDR1 SGHTA and CDR2 FQGNSA come from the germline V gene. The CDR3 spans 18 residues. The V gene end was trimmed by 2 bases and the J gene end by 7 bases; junction bases not matched to a gene: 17. DNA of the CDR3: TGTGCCAGCAGCTTAAGGCTAGCGGTAGCCCGGGTTTCGAATGAGCAGTTCTTC. It specifies CASSLRLAVARVSNEQFF.

Only one count was recorded for this clonotype. J is TRBJ2-3 and V is TRBV5-4, with D tentatively TRBD1 (5 bases). Trimming took off 4 bases at V and 3 bases at J, with 12 bases between the two ends. CDR1 SGHNT and CDR2 YYREEE come from the germline V gene (reference sequence). CDR3 length equals 14 residues. The CDR3 is CASSGLQGTDTQYF. For the CDR3, the DNA is TGTGCCAGCAGCGGATTGCAGGGAACAGATACGCAGTATTTT.

CDR3 amino acids: CSASSRQGTYEQYF. The CDR3 DNA reads TGCAGTGCTAGCTCACGGCAGGGGACCTACGAGCAGTACTTC. The gene calls are TRBV20-1 and TRBJ2-7, with D perhaps matching TRBD1 (6 bases). The germline CDR1 and CDR2 sequences are DFQATT and SNEGSKA (reference sequence). Trimming took off 3 bases at V and 2 bases at J, with 14 bases between the two ends. The CDR3 has 14 residues.

The genes are TRBV7-4 and TRBJ1-2; D gene ambiguous. The V end lost 5 bases, the J end lost 8 bases, and 9 bases lay between the germline ends. From germline, CDR1 is SGHVT and CDR2 SQSDAQ. This CDR3 contains 11 residues. The CDR3 sequence is CASSLPVGYTF. CDR3 coding DNA: TGTGCCAGCAGCCTTCCAGTGGGCTACACCTTC.

This clonotype appeared a single time. V is TRBV27 and J is TRBJ2-1; 8 bases line up with TRBD2. The CDR3 runs to 16 residues. From germline, CDR1 is MNHEY and CDR2 SMNVEV (reference sequence). V shed 5 bases and J 2 bases; nucleotides not matched to a gene: 8. The CDR3 reads CASSHTSGGAYNEQFF. CDR3 sequence (DNA): TGTGCCAGCAGTCACACCAGCGGGGGCGCCTACAATGAGCAGTTCTTC.

The chain carries TRBV7-4 and TRBJ2-7; 8 nucleotides line up with TRBD1. CDR1 is SGHVT and CDR2 is SQSDAQ in the germline V gene. Losses at the gene ends were 5 bases for V and 7 bases for J; bases not matched to a gene: 16. The CDR3 spans 16 residues. This CDR3 reads CASSAHSTGAVVEQYF. CDR3 bases: TGTGCCAGCAGCGCACATTCGACAGGGGCCGTCGTTGAGCAGTACTTC.

This clonotype was recorded once. The chain joins TRBV7-9 to TRBJ2-5; TRBD1 agrees at 10 bases. This CDR3 region has 17 residues. From germline, CDR1 is SEHNR and CDR2 FQNEAQ (reference sequence). V lost 5 bases to trimming and J lost 5 bases; unmatched junction nucleotides: 14. CDR3 bases: TGTGCCAGCAGCCCACCGGGACAGGGGCGCGGAGGGGAGACCCAGTACTTC. This translates into CASSPPGQGRGGETQYF.

The chain carries TRBV7-6 and TRBJ2-3; D remains ambiguous. V lost 4 bases and J lost 5, with 22 bases in between. This CDR3 has 17 amino acids. The germline gives CDR1 SGHVS, CDR2 FNYEAQ. The CDR3 DNA reads as TGTGCCAGCAGCTCGCGACGGCCGACCTTGATATTAGATACGCAGTATTTT. This encodes CASSSRRPTLILDTQYF.

In its sample, this clonotype was seen a few times. J is TRBJ1-1 and V is TRBV7-3; 8 bases fit TRBD1. CDR1 is SGHTA and CDR2 is FQGTGA in the germline V gene. After removal of 2 bases from V and 3 bases from J, the junction contained 8 bases not matched to a gene. This CDR3 spans 16 amino acids. The CDR3 nucleotides are TGTGCCAGCAGCTTAGGGCCTGGGGGACAGGACACTGAAGCTTTCTTT. The encoded protein is CASSLGPGGQDTEAFF. The variable domain in full, completed from reference TRBV7-3 and TRBJ1-1, reads GAGVSQTPSNKVTEKGKYVELRCDPISGHTALYWYRQSLGQGPEFLIYFQGTGAADDSGLPNDRFFAVRPEGSVSTLKIQRTERGDSAVYLCASSLGPGGQDTEAFFGQGTRLTVV.

The table lists this clonotype with a few counts. The V call is TRBV9, the J call TRBJ2-2, with 10 bases matching TRBD2. V shed 4 bases, J shed 14 bases, and the junction held 11 bases outside the gene matches. The CDR3 runs 14 residues. Germline CDR1 SGDLS, CDR2 YYNGEE. CDR3 region: CASSHSKERGGLFF. CDR3 in DNA: TGTGCCAGCAGCCACTCGAAGGAGCGGGGGGGCCTGTTTTTT.

The chain uses TRBV5-4 and TRBJ2-3; 8 bases align to TRBD2. V shed 9 bases, J shed 1 base, and the junction held 13 bases outside the gene matches. Germline values: CDR1 SGHNT, CDR2 YYREEE (reference sequence). The CDR3 runs to 16 residues. The CDR3 region is CAIYVGGGDRTDTQYF. The CDR3 bases are TGTGCCATATACGTCGGGGGGGGGGATCGCACAGATACGCAGTATTTT.

This clonotype was recorded at least ten times. The chain uses TRBV7-8 and TRBJ1-6, with unresolved D. Between the trimmed V and J ends, which lost 5 bases and 9 bases, there was a span of 14 bases. Germline loops: CDR1 SGHVS, CDR2 FQNEAQ. This CDR3 comprises 14 residues. DNA for the CDR3: TGTGCCAGCAGCCGAGAGCTTATCGGTTCACCCCTCCACTTT. Protein product: CASSRELIGSPLHF.

This chain links TRBV7-6 with TRBJ2-7; 8 bases are shared with TRBD1. After removal of 2 bases from V and 2 bases from J, the junction contained 11 bases not matched to a gene. The CDR3 totals 17 residues. CDR1 is SGHVS and CDR2 is FNYEAQ in the germline V gene. The CDR3 region is CASSLTAGTGATYEQYF. DNA of the CDR3: TGTGCCAGCAGCTTAACGGCCGGGACAGGTGCCACCTACGAGCAGTACTTC.

Ten or more counts support this clonotype. The chain is built from TRBV7-8 and TRBJ2-7, with 8 bases lining up with TRBD1. The germline CDR1 and CDR2 sequences are SGHVS and FQNEAQ. Losses at the gene ends were 3 bases for V and 3 bases for J; bases not matched to a gene: 13. The CDR3 runs 17 residues. CDR3 loop: CASSFSSGQGQDYEQYF. CDR3 bases: TGTGCCAGCAGCTTTTCTTCGGGGCAGGGACAGGACTACGAGCAGTACTTC.

The rearrangement joins TRBV7-2 to TRBJ2-1, with D tentatively TRBD2 (6 bases). The CDR3 sequence is 12 residues long. The V gene lost 4 bases and the J gene lost 13 bases, with 14 bases spanning the gap. The germline V gene has CDR1 SGHTA and CDR2 FQGNSA. This chain's CDR3 is CASSSLSGLQFF. CDR3 DNA: TGTGCCAGCAGCTCGCTTAGCGGACTCCAGTTCTTC. The complete variable domain, with remaining parts taken from reference TRBV7-2 and TRBJ2-1, reads GAGVSQSPSNKVTEKGKDVELRCDPISGHTALYWYRQSLGQGLEFLIYFQGNSAPDKSGLPSDRFSAERTGGSVSTLTIQRTQQEDSAVYLCASSSLSGLQFFGPGTRLTVL.

The chain uses TRBV7-8 and TRBJ2-5, with 7 positions matching TRBD1. With 4 bases clipped from V and 5 bases from J, the junction kept 13 bases outside the gene matches. The CDR3 sequence is 16 residues long. Germline assignment: CDR1 SGHVS and CDR2 FQNEAQ. Written as DNA, the CDR3 is TGTGCCAGCAGCTCCCCGAGACAGGGACGAGGGGAGACCCAGTACTTC. Translating it yields CASSSPRQGRGETQYF.

The sample holds a few counts of this clonotype. The chain is built from TRBV4-1 and TRBJ1-2; D is ambiguous. V shed 4 bases and J shed 0 bases, with 12 bases lying between them. CDR3 length: 15 amino acids. Per germline, CDR1 MGHRA and CDR2 YSYEKL. The CDR3 DNA reads TGCGCCAGCAGCCGAATAGGGAGTGCTAACTATGGCTACACCTTC. Translating it yields CASSRIGSANYGYTF.

The V and J genes are TRBV12-3 or TRBV12-4 and TRBJ2-5, with 13 bases that match TRBD2. This CDR3 contains 16 residues. Trimming took 2 bases from V and 6 from J; bases not matched to a gene: 6. The CDR3 DNA is TGTGCCAGCAGTTTACGACTAGCGGGGGGCGGACAGACCCAGTACTTC. This encodes CASSLRLAGGGQTQYF.

The V and J genes are TRBV4-1 and TRBJ2-7, with a tentative D call TRBD2 (5 bases). V was trimmed by 0 bases and J by 5 bases, leaving 20 bases between them. CDR1 and CDR2 (germline): MGHRA, YSYEKL. The CDR3 has 17 residues. The CDR3 coding sequence is TGCGCCAGCAGCCAAGATTTCGGGCGCTTGGGGAGCCACGAGCAGTACTTC. It translates to CASSQDFGRLGSHEQYF.

This clonotype has only a few counts. DNA for the CDR3: TGTGCCAGCACCGAGGCAGGGGAGAACACCCAGTACTTC. It translates to CASTEAGENTQYF. The gene calls are TRBV28 and TRBJ2-5, with a tentative D call TRBD1 (6 bases). Looked up from germline, CDR1 is MDHEN and CDR2 is SYDVKM. V lost 7 bases, J lost 8 bases, and 17 bases lay in between. CDR3 size: 13 residues.